The T cell receptor (beta chain) under discussion was sequenced for a study of blood T cell repertoires in COVID-19. TCRdb's copy holds only in-frame clones and misses some; the assay was immunoSEQ multiplex PCR. The data hold about 210,000 clones, with under 90% observed a single time. Seattle's enrolled individuals joined amid active infection and were then monitored longitudinally. Sample: peripheral blood. This clonotype originated in a woman at least 80 years old with COVID-19, enrolled during active disease.

The CDR3 loop reads CASSDIRVVVHYGYTF. CDR3 in DNA: TGCGCCAGCAGTGATATCAGGGTCGTGGTCCACTATGGCTACACCTTC. The chain carries TRBV10-1 and TRBJ1-2; D may be TRBD1 (5 bases). This CDR3 spans 16 amino acids. V was clipped by 3 bases and J by 3 bases, with 17 bases between them. Germline V CDR1 and CDR2: WNHNN, SYGVQD (reference sequence).